Each of the 6 T cell receptor beta chains below was sequenced from the same sample in a study of blood T cell repertoires in COVID-19. The method was immunoSEQ multiplex PCR; TCRdb's version includes in-frame clones alone and lacks a portion of them. The sample has about 130,000 clones, around 86% seen once. What was sequenced was peripheral blood. Every receptor here comes from a man aged 45-65 years with active COVID-19.

The chain uses TRBV5-5 and TRBJ2-3; 12 nucleotides match TRBD2. V lost 4 bases to trimming and J lost 1 base; unmatched junction nucleotides: 7. This CDR3 is built from 17 residues. Germline CDR1 reads SGHKS; CDR2 reads YYEKEE (reference sequence). The CDR3 region has the DNA TGTGCCAGCAGCCTGGCGCTAGCGGGGGGGGGCACAGATACGCAGTATTTT. The encoded protein is CASSLALAGGGTDTQYF. Full variable domain (remainder filled in from reference TRBV5-5 and TRBJ2-3): DAGVTQSPTHLIKTRGQQVTLRCSPISGHKSVSWYQQVLGQGPQFIFQYYEKEERGRGNFPDRFSARQFPNYSSELNVNALLLGDSALYLCASSLALAGGGTDTQYFGPGTRLTVL.

The gene calls are TRBV27 and TRBJ2-3, with 7 bases lining up with TRBD2. Trimming cost V 6 bases and J 6 bases; bases outside gene matches: 9. Germline V gene data show CDR1 as MNHEY and CDR2 as SMNVEV (reference sequence). The CDR3 runs to 14 residues. The CDR3, as DNA: TGTGCCAGCAGGTCCGCCGGGACTACGGATACGCAGTATTTT. It yields the protein CASRSAGTTDTQYF.

The count of this clone is one. The gene calls are TRBV2 and TRBJ2-6; 9 bases map to TRBD1. The CDR3 sequence is 15 residues long. Germline V gene sequence: CDR1 SNHLY, CDR2 FYNNEI. The V and J ends lost 11 bases and 0 bases, in that order; junction bases with no gene match: 5. CDR3 region: CAGDRGYSGANVLTF. CDR3 sequence (DNA): TGTGCCGGAGACAGGGGGTACTCTGGGGCCAACGTCCTGACTTTC.

The V and J genes are TRBV19 and TRBJ1-5; D is possibly TRBD1 (5 bases). Germline V gives CDR1 LNHDA, CDR2 SQIVND (reference sequence). The ends were cut back, 2 bases at V and 2 bases at J, with 10 bases in the middle. The CDR3 extends over 15 amino acids. CDR3 DNA: TGTGCCAGTAGTATAACCAGGGTTGGCAATCAGCCCCAGCATTTT. This sequence encodes CASSITRVGNQPQHF.

This chain joins TRBV27 and TRBJ2-7; D might be TRBD1 (6 bases). The V end lost 5 bases, the J end lost 2 bases, and 10 bases lay between the germline ends. Germline V gene lookup returns CDR1 MNHEY and CDR2 SMNVEV (reference sequence). CDR3 length: 13 amino acids. CDR3: CASSLGQPYEQYF. In DNA, the CDR3 is TGTGCCAGCAGTCTTGGACAGCCCTACGAGCAGTACTTC.

The CDR3 DNA sequence: TGTGCCAGCAGTCCCGGACAGGGCATACCTCCGGAGACCCAGTACTTC. It yields the protein CASSPGQGIPPETQYF. This chain links TRBV5-5 with TRBJ2-5, with 8 bases matching TRBD1. The CDR3 consists of 16 residues. The J segment lost 5 bases and the V segment lost 5 bases, leaving 14 bases of the junction unmatched. The germline V gene encodes CDR1 SGHKS and CDR2 YYEKEE (reference sequence). Full variable domain (missing parts from reference TRBV5-5 and TRBJ2-5): DAGVTQSPTHLIKTRGQQVTLRCSPISGHKSVSWYQQVLGQGPQFIFQYYEKEERGRGNFPDRFSARQFPNYSSELNVNALLLGDSALYLCASSPGQGIPPETQYFGPGTRLLVL.